A selection of T cell receptor beta chains follows, all from one sample in a study of T-cell memory formation after mild COVID-19. TCRdb fed the 5' RACE reads into MiXCR, producing one record per CDR3 protein. The sample shows 550,000 to 600,000 distinct CDR3 sequences, 20% to 25% of them seen only once. The sample taken for sequencing was PBMCs or a T cell subset sorted from them (not recorded which). Receptors were obtained from an adult woman who had mild COVID-19 (a few samples of this study predate the infection). Cell type and time point are not known. Both conserved end residues are part of each CDR3. A D gene is named only where the DNA matches it firmly. For some rows the clone size is stated as once, few or many, or as a class when expanded; others skip it.

CDR3 protein: CASSLGRGGSYEQYF; CDR3 DNA: TGTGCCAGCAGCTTGGGACGGGGGGGCTCCTACGAGCAGTACTTC; V gene: TRBV5-6; clone size: NA; D gene: TRBD2; J gene: TRBJ2-7
CDR3 protein: CASSLFAHNTDTQYF; CDR3 DNA: TGTGCCAGCAGCTTGTTTGCCCACAACACAGATACGCAGTATTTT; V gene: TRBV5-6; clone size: few; D gene: NA; J gene: TRBJ2-3
CDR3 protein: CASSSVYSYEQYF; CDR3 DNA: TGTGCCAGCAGTTCGGTTTACAGCTACGAGCAGTACTTC; V gene: TRBV6-2/TRBV6-3; clone size: NA; D gene: NA; J gene: TRBJ2-7
CDR3 protein: CASSWRAGKNTEAFF; CDR3 DNA: TGTGCCAGCAGTTGGCGAGCAGGGAAGAACACTGAAGCTTTCTTT; V gene: TRBV12-3/TRBV12-4; clone size: few; D gene: NA; J gene: TRBJ1-1
CDR3 protein: CASSLDSGGELFF; CDR3 DNA: TGTGCCAGCAGCTTAGATTCGGGCGGGGAGCTGTTTTTT; V gene: TRBV11-3; clone size: NA; D gene: NA; J gene: TRBJ2-2
CDR3 protein: CASSEVSRGTYEQYF; CDR3 DNA: TGCGCCAGCAGTGAAGTGAGCAGGGGGACCTACGAGCAGTACTTC; V gene: TRBV10-2; clone size: NA; D gene: TRBD1; J gene: TRBJ2-7
CDR3 protein: CASSFQRGGQNIQYF; CDR3 DNA: TGTGCCAGCAGTTTCCAAAGGGGGGGGCAAAACATTCAGTACTTC; V gene: TRBV12-3/TRBV12-4; clone size: few; D gene: NA; J gene: TRBJ2-4
CDR3 protein: CASSRGGYEQYF; CDR3 DNA: TGTGCCAGCAGCAGAGGGGGCTACGAGCAGTACTTC; V gene: TRBV7-9; clone size: many; D gene: NA; J gene: TRBJ2-7
CDR3 protein: CASSRARYGEQFF; CDR3 DNA: TGTGCCAGCAGCCGCGCCCGATACGGTGAGCAGTTCTTC; V gene: TRBV3-1; clone size: many; D gene: NA; J gene: TRBJ2-1
CDR3 protein: CASSLGQSYNEQFF; CDR3 DNA: TGCGCCAGCAGCTTAGGACAGTCCTACAATGAGCAGTTCTTC; V gene: TRBV5-1; clone size: many; D gene: NA; J gene: TRBJ2-1
CDR3 protein: CATSDPTPQASYNEQFF; CDR3 DNA: TGTGCCACCAGTGATCCCACACCGCAAGCGTCCTACAATGAGCAGTTCTTC; V gene: TRBV24-1; clone size: few; D gene: NA; J gene: TRBJ2-1
CDR3 protein: CAGGTGNTEAFF; CDR3 DNA: TGTGCCGGAGGGACAGGGAACACTGAAGCTTTCTTT; V gene: TRBV2; clone size: NA; D gene: TRBD1; J gene: TRBJ1-1
CDR3 protein: CASSFPLTGGTETQYF; CDR3 DNA: TGTGCCAGCAGTTTCCCCTTGACAGGGGGCACGGAGACCCAGTACTTC; V gene: TRBV28; clone size: few; D gene: TRBD1; J gene: TRBJ2-5
CDR3 protein: CSAISGVRATEAFF; CDR3 DNA: TGCAGTGCCATATCTGGTGTCAGGGCCACTGAAGCTTTCTTT; V gene: TRBV20-1; clone size: NA; D gene: NA; J gene: TRBJ1-1
CDR3 protein: CATSDHLGADTQYF; CDR3 DNA: TGTGCCACCAGTGATCACCTAGGGGCAGATACGCAGTATTTT; V gene: TRBV24-1; clone size: NA; D gene: NA; J gene: TRBJ2-3
CDR3 protein: CASSSGTSVRDQYF; CDR3 DNA: TGTGCCAGCAGTTCCGGGACTAGCGTGAGGGACCAGTACTTC; V gene: TRBV12-3/TRBV12-4; clone size: few; D gene: TRBD2; J gene: TRBJ2-5
CDR3 protein: CASSITGYQNTEAFF; CDR3 DNA: TGTGCCAGTAGTATCACAGGGTACCAGAACACTGAAGCTTTCTTT; V gene: TRBV19; clone size: NA; D gene: NA; J gene: TRBJ1-1
CDR3 protein: CASSQDRTSGRNRIAKNIQYF; CDR3 DNA: TGTGCCAGCAGCCAAGACAGGACTAGCGGGAGAAATCGGATAGCCAAAAACATTCAGTACTTC; V gene: TRBV4-2; clone size: once; D gene: TRBD2; J gene: TRBJ2-4
CDR3 protein: CASSQSRTELTYEQYF; CDR3 DNA: TGCGCCAGCAGTCAATCTCGGACGGAACTAACCTACGAGCAGTACTTC; V gene: TRBV23-1; clone size: NA; D gene: NA; J gene: TRBJ2-7
CDR3 protein: CASSQSPGYTF; CDR3 DNA: TGCGCCAGCAGTCAATCCCCTGGCTACACCTTC; V gene: TRBV23-1; clone size: NA; D gene: NA; J gene: TRBJ1-2
CDR3 protein: CASSHRGGLAGASGELFF; CDR3 DNA: TGCGCCAGCAGCCATCGCGGGGGACTAGCGGGAGCAAGCGGGGAGCTGTTTTTT; V gene: TRBV4-3; clone size: NA; D gene: TRBD2; J gene: TRBJ2-2
CDR3 protein: CASSLYQGTYEQYF; CDR3 DNA: TGTGCCAGCAGCTTGTATCAGGGGACCTACGAGCAGTACTTC; V gene: TRBV5-5; clone size: few; D gene: NA; J gene: TRBJ2-7
CDR3 protein: CASPGPGRKRIAKNIQYF; CDR3 DNA: TGTGCCAGCCCGGGCCCGGGACGGAAGAGAATAGCCAAAAACATTCAGTACTTC; V gene: TRBV12-3/TRBV12-4; clone size: few; D gene: NA; J gene: TRBJ2-4
CDR3 protein: CASSDPQGAYQPQHF; CDR3 DNA: TGTGCCAGCAGTGATCCGCAGGGGGCCTATCAGCCCCAGCATTTT; V gene: TRBV2; clone size: NA; D gene: TRBD1; J gene: TRBJ1-5
CDR3 protein: CAATSGGGTDTQYF; CDR3 DNA: TGTGCCGCTACTAGCGGGGGGGGCACAGATACGCAGTATTTT; V gene: TRBV6-1; clone size: NA; D gene: TRBD2; J gene: TRBJ2-3
CDR3 protein: CASGVSYNEQFF; CDR3 DNA: TGTGCCAGCGGGGTCTCCTACAATGAGCAGTTCTTC; V gene: TRBV11-1; clone size: NA; D gene: NA; J gene: TRBJ2-1
CDR3 protein: CASSRLGSGTDTQYF; CDR3 DNA: TGTGCCAGCAGTCGTCTGGGGTCTGGCACAGATACGCAGTATTTT; V gene: TRBV12-3/TRBV12-4; clone size: few; D gene: NA; J gene: TRBJ2-3
CDR3 protein: CSVVGQPYEQYF; CDR3 DNA: TGCAGCGTTGTGGGCCAGCCCTACGAGCAGTACTTC; V gene: TRBV29-1; clone size: few; D gene: NA; J gene: TRBJ2-7
CDR3 protein: CATSEGIASYEQYF; CDR3 DNA: TGTGCCACCAGTGAGGGGATCGCATCCTACGAGCAGTACTTC; V gene: TRBV24-1; clone size: NA; D gene: NA; J gene: TRBJ2-7
CDR3 protein: CSAPGQGATGEQFF; CDR3 DNA: TGCAGTGCGCCGGGACAGGGGGCGACAGGTGAGCAGTTCTTC; V gene: TRBV20-1; clone size: few; D gene: TRBD1; J gene: TRBJ2-1
CDR3 protein: CSARDMNSGLRYGYTF; CDR3 DNA: TGCAGTGCTAGAGATATGAATTCGGGGTTGCGGTATGGCTACACCTTC; V gene: TRBV20-1; clone size: NA; D gene: NA; J gene: TRBJ1-2
CDR3 protein: CASSLAGSYGYTF; CDR3 DNA: TGTGCCAGCAGTTTAGCCGGGAGCTATGGCTACACCTTC; V gene: TRBV12-3/TRBV12-4; clone size: many; D gene: NA; J gene: TRBJ1-2
CDR3 protein: CASSETGDLYEQYF; CDR3 DNA: TGCGCCAGCAGCGAGACAGGGGACCTTTACGAGCAGTACTTC; V gene: TRBV5-1; clone size: NA; D gene: TRBD1; J gene: TRBJ2-7
CDR3 protein: CATSDNREGNSNQPQHF; CDR3 DNA: TGTGCCACCAGTGATAACCGGGAGGGGAACAGCAATCAGCCCCAGCATTTT; V gene: TRBV24-1; clone size: few; D gene: NA; J gene: TRBJ1-5
CDR3 protein: CASSAPGQNQPQHF; CDR3 DNA: TGTGCCAGCAGCGCTCCGGGACAGAATCAGCCCCAGCATTTT; V gene: TRBV7-9; clone size: NA; D gene: TRBD1; J gene: TRBJ1-5
CDR3 protein: CASSLGLPRSDYEQYF; CDR3 DNA: TGTGCCAGCAGCTTAGGCCTACCCAGATCCGACTACGAGCAGTACTTC; V gene: TRBV7-6; clone size: NA; D gene: NA; J gene: TRBJ2-7
CDR3 protein: CAWDTAGVAGEQYF; CDR3 DNA: TGTGCCTGGGATACGGCGGGAGTGGCCGGCGAGCAGTACTTC; V gene: TRBV30; clone size: NA; D gene: TRBD2; J gene: TRBJ2-7
CDR3 protein: CASSQDLGSRTGELFF; CDR3 DNA: TGCGCCAGCAGCCAAGATCTGGGCAGCCGCACCGGGGAGCTGTTTTTT; V gene: TRBV4-3; clone size: NA; D gene: NA; J gene: TRBJ2-2
CDR3 protein: CSARGLTSGYNEQFF; CDR3 DNA: TGCAGTGCTAGAGGTCTTACTAGCGGATACAATGAGCAGTTCTTC; V gene: TRBV20-1; clone size: NA; D gene: TRBD2; J gene: TRBJ2-1
CDR3 protein: CASSYPDDTGELFF; CDR3 DNA: TGCGCCAGCAGCTACCCTGACGACACCGGGGAGCTGTTTTTT; V gene: TRBV5-1; clone size: NA; D gene: NA; J gene: TRBJ2-2
CDR3 protein: CASSPGGSGRAVIQYF; CDR3 DNA: TGTGCCAGCAGCCCGGGGGGTAGCGGGAGGGCCGTCATTCAGTACTTC; V gene: TRBV3-1; clone size: few; D gene: TRBD2; J gene: TRBJ2-4
CDR3 protein: CATSDSSYTGELFF; CDR3 DNA: TGTGCCACCAGTGATTCGTCTTACACCGGGGAGCTGTTTTTT; V gene: TRBV24-1; clone size: few; D gene: NA; J gene: TRBJ2-2
CDR3 protein: CAILLAGELFF; CDR3 DNA: TGTGCCATCCTCCTGGCCGGGGAGCTGTTTTTT; V gene: TRBV10-3; clone size: NA; D gene: NA; J gene: TRBJ2-2
CDR3 protein: CASSLGHGSEKLFF; CDR3 DNA: TGCGCCAGCAGCTTGGGGCATGGCTCTGAAAAACTGTTTTTT; V gene: TRBV5-1; clone size: NA; D gene: NA; J gene: TRBJ1-4
CDR3 protein: CASRPWTSGTYEQYF; CDR3 DNA: TGTGCCAGCAGACCATGGACTAGCGGAACCTACGAGCAGTACTTC; V gene: TRBV6-2/TRBV6-3; clone size: NA; D gene: TRBD2; J gene: TRBJ2-7
CDR3 protein: CASSPMDLRNEQFF; CDR3 DNA: TGTGCCAGCAGCCCGATGGACCTGCGGAATGAGCAGTTCTTC; V gene: TRBV7-8; clone size: many; D gene: NA; J gene: TRBJ2-1
CDR3 protein: CASSGDTFQETQYF; CDR3 DNA: TGTGCCAGCAGCGGCGACACCTTCCAAGAGACCCAGTACTTC; V gene: TRBV7-9; clone size: NA; D gene: NA; J gene: TRBJ2-5
CDR3 protein: CASSLKWGETQYF; CDR3 DNA: TGCGCCAGCAGCCTAAAGTGGGGGGAGACCCAGTACTTC; V gene: TRBV4-3; clone size: few; D gene: NA; J gene: TRBJ2-5
CDR3 protein: CASSSQAGDSWGTSSYNEQFF; CDR3 DNA: TGTGCCAGCAGCTCCCAGGCAGGGGACAGCTGGGGCACGAGCTCCTACAATGAGCAGTTCTTC; V gene: TRBV7-2; clone size: few; D gene: TRBD1; J gene: TRBJ2-1
CDR3 protein: CASDRGGRPNTLSYEQYF; CDR3 DNA: TGTGCCAGCGACCGCGGGGGGAGACCAAACACCCTATCCTACGAGCAGTACTTC; V gene: TRBV12-3/TRBV12-4; clone size: NA; D gene: TRBD2; J gene: TRBJ2-7
CDR3 protein: CASSSGAGQPQHF; CDR3 DNA: TGTGCCAGCAGTTCTGGAGCGGGTCAGCCCCAGCATTTT; V gene: TRBV7-2; clone size: few; D gene: NA; J gene: TRBJ1-5
CDR3 protein: CASSFQTRQGENTEAFF; CDR3 DNA: TGTGCCAGCAGCTTCCAGACTCGACAGGGCGAGAACACTGAAGCTTTCTTT; V gene: TRBV5-6; clone size: NA; D gene: TRBD1; J gene: TRBJ1-1
CDR3 protein: CASSPRFF; CDR3 DNA: TGTGCCAGCAGTCCGAGGTTCTTC; V gene: TRBV12-3/TRBV12-4; clone size: NA; D gene: NA; J gene: TRBJ2-1
CDR3 protein: CASSQTSGPNYGYTF; CDR3 DNA: TGTGCCAGCAGTCAGACGAGTGGCCCGAACTATGGCTACACCTTC; V gene: TRBV6-5; clone size: few; D gene: NA; J gene: TRBJ1-2
CDR3 protein: CASSLTIAGWAYEQYF; CDR3 DNA: TGTGCCAGCAGCTTAACGATAGCGGGGTGGGCCTACGAGCAGTACTTC; V gene: TRBV7-2; clone size: NA; D gene: TRBD2; J gene: TRBJ2-7
CDR3 protein: CAISEDRVNYEQYF; CDR3 DNA: TGTGCCATCAGTGAGGACAGGGTTAACTACGAGCAGTACTTC; V gene: TRBV10-3; clone size: NA; D gene: TRBD1; J gene: TRBJ2-7
CDR3 protein: CASSPQAGNYEQYF; CDR3 DNA: TGTGCCAGCAGCCCTCAAGCAGGAAACTACGAGCAGTACTTC; V gene: TRBV7-2; clone size: NA; D gene: NA; J gene: TRBJ2-7